One sample yielded the 9 T cell receptor beta chains listed below, sequenced in a study of T cell repertoires in cytomegalovirus infection. TCRdb re-derived calls from the reads in MiXCR, one entry per CDR3 protein. The top ten clones hold about 4.5% of a sample with under 350,000 distinct CDR3 sequences, over 7.5% of them seen once. Sequencing input: PBMCs. The receptors here all came from a human donor in good health (CMV status not recorded). Some clones in this sample may be carry-over from other donors' samples.

This clonotype was detected many times. The CDR3 sequence: CASTAGRAAGYTF. CDR3 bases: TGTGCCAGCACCGCCGGAAGGGCTGCTGGCTACACCTTC. J is TRBJ1-2 and V is TRBV7-2; D remains ambiguous. V gave up 7 bases and J gave up 7 bases, with 16 bases separating them. Looked up from germline, CDR1 is SGHTA and CDR2 is FQGNSA. CDR3 size: 13 residues.

This clonotype was observed many times. J is TRBJ2-2 and V is TRBV28; D could derive from TRBD1 or TRBD2 (5 bases each). V was shortened by 3 bases and J by 4 bases, with 15 bases between the two germline ends. This CDR3 comprises 16 residues. Germline CDR1 MDHEN, CDR2 SYDVKM. For the CDR3, the DNA is TGTGCCAGCAGTTTGAGACCGGGGCCCGGCACCGGGGAGCTGTTTTTT. Protein sequence: CASSLRPGPGTGELFF.

This sequence joins TRBV19 and TRBJ2-5, with 13 bases lining up with TRBD2. CDR1 LNHDA and CDR2 SQIVND come from the germline V gene (reference sequence). This CDR3 is built from 14 residues. J gave up 3 bases and V 6 bases, and 1 base lay outside the gene matches. This CDR3 reads CASSGTSGKETQYF. The CDR3 DNA reads TGTGCCAGTAGCGGGACTAGCGGGAAAGAGACCCAGTACTTC. The full variable domain, with the rest looked up from reference TRBV19 and TRBJ2-5, is DGGITQSPKYLFRKEGQNVTLSCEQNLNHDAMYWYRQDPGQGLRLIYYSQIVNDFQKGDIAEGYSVSREKKESFPLTVTSAQKNPTAFYLCASSGTSGKETQYFGPGTRLLVL.

The chain recombines TRBV7-6 with TRBJ2-1; no reliable D call. Germline V CDR1 and CDR2: SGHVS, FNYEAQ. Trimming pared 3 bases from V and 2 bases from J, leaving 14 bases between. This CDR3 comprises 16 residues. The CDR3 DNA is TGTGCCAGCAGCTTGGTTGGCGACACCACCTACAATGAGCAGTTCTTC. Translation: CASSLVGDTTYNEQFF. The full variable domain, completed using reference TRBV7-6 and TRBJ2-1, is GAGVSQSPRYKVTKRGQDVALRCDPISGHVSLYWYRQALGQGPEFLTYFNYEAQQDKSGLPNDRFSAERPEGSISTLTIQRTEQRDSAMYRCASSLVGDTTYNEQFFGPGTRLTVL.

This chain joins TRBV7-9 and TRBJ1-2; TRBD1 matches at 7 bases. The length of the CDR3 is 17 residues. V was pared by 1 base and J by 5 bases, with 13 bases of the junction left unmatched. The germline V gene has CDR1 SEHNR and CDR2 FQNEAQ (reference sequence). CDR3 region: CASSLGRSQGSVYGYTF. The CDR3 region has the DNA TGTGCCAGCAGCTTAGGAAGGTCACAGGGGAGTGTGTATGGCTACACCTTC.

V is TRBV11-2 and J is TRBJ1-6, with TRBD1 matching 8 bases. The CDR3 spans 15 residues. Germline V gene data show CDR1 as SGHAT and CDR2 as FQNNGV. V shed 5 bases and J 7 bases; nucleotides not matched to a gene: 7. CDR3 sequence reads: CASSQDRGGNSPLHF. As DNA, the CDR3 is TGTGCCAGCAGCCAAGACAGGGGAGGCAATTCACCCCTCCACTTT. The whole variable domain, filled in from reference TRBV11-2 and TRBJ1-6, reads EAGVAQSPRYKIIEKRQSVAFWCNPISGHATLYWYQQILGQGPKLLIQFQNNGVVDDSQLPKDRFSAERLKGVDSTLKIQPAKLEDSAVYLCASSQDRGGNSPLHFGNGTRLTVT.

This clonotype has a handful of counts. The rearrangement links TRBV27 to TRBJ2-1, with TRBD2 identical over 13 bases. CDR3 length: 14 amino acids. V lost 6 bases and J lost 9; bases outside the gene matches: 5. The germline V gene encodes CDR1 MNHEY and CDR2 SMNVEV (reference sequence). The CDR3 DNA is TGTGCCAGCAGACTAGCGGGAGGGCCGGGTGAGCAGTTCTTC. This translates into CASRLAGGPGEQFF.

This clonotype was recorded at least ten times. CDR3 protein: CASRTGGWGYTF. The CDR3 DNA reads as TGTGCCAGCCGGACAGGGGGCTGGGGCTACACCTTC. V is TRBV12-3 or TRBV12-4 and J is TRBJ1-2; 11 bases are shared with TRBD1. Trimming at V came to 8 bases and at J to 8 bases, leaving 4 bases not matched to a gene. The CDR3 runs to 12 residues.

This clonotype was observed a handful of times. The chain is built from TRBV19 and TRBJ1-1; D is possibly TRBD1 (5 bases). Germline V gene sequence: CDR1 LNHDA, CDR2 SQIVND (reference sequence). The V end lost 5 bases, the J end lost 3 bases, and 13 bases lay between the germline ends. The length of the CDR3 is 14 residues. This CDR3 is CASSPGLGDTEAFF. For the CDR3, the DNA is TGTGCCAGTAGTCCGGGACTAGGGGACACTGAAGCTTTCTTT.